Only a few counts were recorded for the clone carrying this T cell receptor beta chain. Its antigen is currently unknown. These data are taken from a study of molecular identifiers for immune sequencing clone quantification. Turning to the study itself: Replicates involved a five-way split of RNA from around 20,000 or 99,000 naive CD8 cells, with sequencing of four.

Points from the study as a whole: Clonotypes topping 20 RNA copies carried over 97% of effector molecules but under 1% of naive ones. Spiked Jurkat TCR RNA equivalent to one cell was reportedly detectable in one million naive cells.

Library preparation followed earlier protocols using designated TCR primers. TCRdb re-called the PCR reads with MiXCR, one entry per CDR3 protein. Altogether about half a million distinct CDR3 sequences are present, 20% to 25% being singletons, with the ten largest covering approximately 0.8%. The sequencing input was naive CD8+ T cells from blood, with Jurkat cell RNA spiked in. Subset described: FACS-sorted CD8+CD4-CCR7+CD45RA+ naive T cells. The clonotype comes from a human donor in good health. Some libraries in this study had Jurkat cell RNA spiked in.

The CDR3 bases are TGTGCCAGCAGCCACCCCTTGACAGGGGACCCCTACGAGCAGTACTTC. Translated, it gives CASSHPLTGDPYEQYF. The genes are TRBV7-9 and TRBJ2-7; the match to TRBD1 covers 8 bases. Germline trimming cut 5 bases from V and 2 bases from J; bases unmatched to any gene: 11. CDR3 size: 16 residues. The V gene's germline CDR1 is SEHNR and CDR2 FQNEAQ (reference sequence). Supplemented by reference TRBV7-9 and TRBJ2-7, the full variable domain reads DTGVSQNPRHKITKRGQNVTFRCDPISEHNRLYWYRQTLGQGPEFLTYFQNEAQLEKSRLLSDRFSAERPKGSFSTLEIQRTEQGDSAMYLCASSHPLTGDPYEQYFGPGTRLTVT.